This TCR beta chain appears in the sequencing data of a study of blood T cells in healthy people across ages. Findings of the study overall: Unsorted PBMCs blocked a conclusive comparison of naive and antigen-experienced cells. With age, beta diversity per million T cells declined roughly linearly, significantly by over 35.

Next came a second PCR, run for about 6 to 12 cycles, which used a sample-barcoded 5' primer along with a J-beta primer mix. TCRdb ran MiXCR on the 5' RACE reads and lists one entry per CDR3 protein. The data contain under 1,100,000 distinct CDR3 sequences, under 30% of them seen just once; the ten biggest clones take up 0.75%. Regarding this clonotype: Its antigen is not identified.

Separately, the same data were catalogued under a study of T cells of mothers and their children. As that report states: When the second PCR was run, its M1S primer added sample barcodes and 2-4 random nucleotides.

This TCR was sampled from a girl aged 2-10 years in good health. The material sequenced was blood.

Here the CDR3 DNA reads TGTGCCAGCAGCTCAAAGACACGGAATGAGCAGTTCTTC. It specifies CASSSKTRNEQFF. The chain combines TRBV7-9 with TRBJ2-1; no firm D call. The V gene lost 4 bases and the J gene lost 7 bases, with 11 bases spanning the gap. This CDR3 region has 13 residues. CDR1 and CDR2 (germline): SEHNR, FQNEAQ (reference sequence). The complete variable domain, with remaining parts taken from reference TRBV7-9 and TRBJ2-1, reads DTGVSQNPRHKITKRGQNVTFRCDPISEHNRLYWYRQTLGQGPEFLTYFQNEAQLEKSRLLSDRFSAERPKGSFSTLEIQRTEQGDSAMYLCASSSKTRNEQFFGPGTRLTVL.